Shown below are 19 T cell receptor beta chains from a single sample sequenced in a study of blood T cell repertoires in COVID-19. The repertoire was sequenced with immunoSEQ multiplex PCR; TCRdb's copy has only in-frame clones and lacks some. The sample shows about 140,000 clones, 82% of them seen only once. Specimen: peripheral blood. The receptor source for this set is a woman older than 75 with acute or convalescent COVID-19.

This chain links TRBV4-1 with TRBJ2-7; D may be TRBD2 (5 bases). Judging by the DNA end, TRBJ2-5 fits better; the J call may be wrong. Germline assignment: CDR1 MGHRA and CDR2 YSYEKL. The CDR3 covers 14 residues. This CDR3 reads CASSHSSREKTQYF. The CDR3 bases are TGCGCCAGCAGCCATTCTTCGAGGGAGAAGACCCAGTACTTC.

The chain carries TRBV3-1 (or the pseudogene TRBV3-2) and TRBJ1-1; TRBD1 matches 12 bases. J was trimmed by 12 bases and V by 4 bases; bases with no gene match: 9. Germline V gene lookup returns CDR1 LGHDT and CDR2 YNNKEL (reference sequence). The CDR3 length is 14 residues. For the CDR3, the DNA is TGTGCCAGCAGCCTTCCCGGGACAGGGGGCAAGTCTTTCTTT. Residues: CASSLPGTGGKSFF.

This clone has just a few counts. The chain couples TRBV28 to TRBJ1-5, with D perhaps TRBD1 (5 bases). Germline values: CDR1 MDHEN, CDR2 SYDVKM. There are 17 residues in the CDR3. Between the trimmed V and J ends, which lost 5 bases and 4 bases, there was a span of 21 bases. The CDR3 here is CASSPRGRGSPNQPQHF. CDR3 nucleotides: TGTGCCAGCAGTCCCCGGGGGAGAGGGTCCCCAAATCAGCCCCAGCATTTT.

V usage is TRBV2 and J usage is TRBJ1-1, with TRBD1 matching 11 bases. The germline V gene has CDR1 SNHLY and CDR2 FYNNEI. V was pared by 7 bases and J by 7 bases, with 11 bases of the junction left unmatched. This CDR3 spans 15 amino acids. The CDR3 here is CASKRTGGAGGEAFF. The CDR3, as DNA: TGTGCCAGCAAGAGGACAGGGGGCGCAGGAGGTGAAGCTTTCTTT.

This clone was seen more than once but under ten times. The chain joins TRBV4-1 to TRBJ2-7; TRBD1 is a possible D gene (5 bases). The CDR3 spans 14 residues. Per the germline V gene, CDR1 is MGHRA and CDR2 is YSYEKL. The V gene lost 4 bases and the J gene lost 2 bases, with 12 bases spanning the gap. The CDR3 nucleotides are TGCGCCAGCAGCCTGGAAGGGGCCCCCTACGAGCAGTACTTC. It translates to CASSLEGAPYEQYF.

The chain links TRBV27 to TRBJ1-2; a possible D gene is TRBD1 (6 bases). In germline, CDR1 is MNHEY, CDR2 SMNVEV (reference sequence). V was clipped by 3 bases and J by 4 bases, with 15 bases between them. The CDR3 length is 15 residues. The DNA of the CDR3 is TGTGCCAGCAGTTTTAGAACAGGGAGTAGCTATGGCTACACCTTC. Translation: CASSFRTGSSYGYTF.

This sequence joins TRBV6-1 and TRBJ2-1; unclear D gene. The CDR3 runs 15 residues. Looked up from germline, CDR1 is MNHNS and CDR2 is SASEGT. Deletions cut 0 bases from V and 6 bases from J, with 12 bases between. As DNA, the CDR3 is TGTGCCAGCAGTGAAGCGCTTTCGGAGTTCAATGAGCAGTTCTTC. Amino acids: CASSEALSEFNEQFF.

This clone was seen only once. The rearrangement uses TRBV5-1 and TRBJ2-1, with D perhaps TRBD1 (6 bases). This CDR3 is 15 amino acids long. Germline V gene lookup returns CDR1 SGHRS and CDR2 YFSETQ. Trimming removed 4 bases from V and 1 base from J, with 12 bases in between. CDR3 nucleotide sequence: TGCGCCAGCAGCCGGTCGACAGGTTCCTACAATGAGCAGTTCTTC. This gives the protein CASSRSTGSYNEQFF.

The chain recombines TRBV29-1 with TRBJ1-1; 8 nucleotides line up with TRBD1. CDR1 and CDR2 (germline): SQVTM, ANQGSEA. This CDR3 region has 13 residues. With 5 bases clipped from V and 8 bases from J, the junction kept 10 bases outside the gene matches. The CDR3 protein is CSVPGQGQLEAFF. The CDR3 coding sequence is TGCAGCGTTCCCGGACAGGGACAATTAGAAGCTTTCTTT. The whole variable domain, remainder taken from reference TRBV29-1 and TRBJ1-1, is SAVISQKPSRDICQRGTSLTIQCQVDSQVTMMFWYRQQPGQSLTLIATANQGSEATYESGFVIDKFPISRPNLTFSTLTVSNMSPEDSSIYLCSVPGQGQLEAFFGQGTRLTVV.

V is TRBV19 and J is TRBJ1-1; D is unclear. The CDR3 has 13 amino acids. Germline V CDR1 and CDR2: LNHDA, SQIVND (reference sequence). Trimming took off 5 bases at V and 6 bases at J, with 13 bases between the two ends. CDR3 nucleotides: TGTGCCAGTAGTTTGGCCCGAGGATCTGAAGCTTTCTTT. It specifies CASSLARGSEAFF.

The chain uses TRBV27 and TRBJ2-3, with TRBD2 matching over 8 bases. This CDR3 has 16 amino acids. The germline gives CDR1 MNHEY, CDR2 SMNVEV (reference sequence). V was clipped by 3 bases and J by 5 bases; unmatched bases: 10. CDR3 residues: CASSFLSGGLQDTQYF. DNA of the CDR3: TGTGCCAGCAGTTTCTTGTCGGGGGGGCTCCAAGATACGCAGTATTTT.

The chain joins TRBV6-5 to TRBJ2-7; 8 bases map to TRBD1. J gave up 8 bases and V 6 bases, and 12 bases lay outside the gene matches. Germline V gene data show CDR1 as MNHEY and CDR2 as SVGAGI. The CDR3 is made up of 14 amino acids. The CDR3 here is CASSEARQGSKQYF. The CDR3 DNA is TGTGCCAGCAGCGAGGCGAGACAGGGGTCTAAGCAGTACTTC.

This clone turned up a few times. The chain has TRBV6-6 and TRBJ1-5, with 9 bases fitting TRBD1. V lost 6 bases to trimming and J lost 7 bases; unmatched junction nucleotides: 10. The CDR3 is 15 amino acids. Germline V CDR1 and CDR2: MNHNY, SVGAGI (reference sequence). CDR3 loop: CASSRTGGLGQPQHF. DNA for the CDR3: TGTGCCAGCAGCCGCACAGGGGGCTTGGGGCAGCCCCAGCATTTT.

This chain uses TRBV18 with TRBJ2-7, with D tentatively TRBD2 (5 bases). There are 12 residues in the CDR3. Germline CDR1 KGHSH, CDR2 LQKENI. V lost 6 bases, J lost 5 bases, and 11 bases lay in between. CDR3 region: CASSHGSDEQYF. For the CDR3, the DNA is TGTGCCAGCTCCCACGGTAGCGACGAGCAGTACTTC. Full variable domain (outside the CDR3, taken from reference TRBV18 and TRBJ2-7): NAGVMQNPRHLVRRRGQEARLRCSPMKGHSHVYWYRQLPEEGLKFMVYLQKENIIDESGMPKERFSAEFPKEGPSILRIQQVVRGDSAAYFCASSHGSDEQYFGPGTRLTVT.

This CDR3 is CASSFDRGYEQYF. CDR3 DNA: TGTGCCAGCAGCTTCGACAGGGGGTACGAGCAGTACTTC. The V gene is TRBV7-3, the J gene TRBJ2-7; 9 bases agree with TRBD1. The CDR3 spans 13 residues. Germline loops: CDR1 SGHTA, CDR2 FQGTGA. V shed 3 bases, J shed 4 bases, and the junction held 1 base outside the gene matches.

This chain connects TRBV7-4 to TRBJ1-5; possible D gene TRBD1, 5 bases. This CDR3 is built from 16 residues. From germline, CDR1 is SGHVT and CDR2 SQSDAQ. V dropped 1 base and J dropped 0 bases, with 10 bases sitting between them. CDR3 sequence (DNA): TGTGCCAGCAGCTTAGAAGGGGCCTTTAGCAATCAGCCCCAGCATTTT. This translates into CASSLEGAFSNQPQHF.

This rearrangement joins TRBV20-1 to TRBJ1-3; D is uncertain. The CDR3 contains 9 residues. Per the germline V gene, CDR1 is DFQATT and CDR2 is SNEGSKA (reference sequence). The CDR3 reads CSGGNTIYF. CDR3 bases: TGCAGCGGTGGAAACACCATATATTTT.

This clone was observed a single time. The CDR3 loop reads CASSQQAGVGNSPLHF. The DNA for the CDR3 is TGTGCCAGCAGCCAACAGGCAGGGGTCGGGAATTCACCCCTCCACTTT. This rearrangement joins TRBV7-8 to TRBJ1-6, with D possibly TRBD1 on 6 matching bases. Germline CDR1 and CDR2: SGHVS and FQNEAQ. Trimming removed 5 bases from V and 7 bases from J, with 18 bases in between. CDR3 size: 16 residues.

This clone was seen a single time. The CDR3, as DNA: TGTGCCAGCAGCCAAAACCAGGGGGCGGGCGGGGAGCTGTTTTTT. Its translation: CASSQNQGAGGELFF. V usage is TRBV3-1 (or the pseudogene TRBV3-2) and J usage is TRBJ2-2; 8 nucleotides line up with TRBD1. There are 15 residues in the CDR3. Germline trimming cut 2 bases from V and 7 bases from J; bases unmatched to any gene: 6. Germline loops: CDR1 LGHDT, CDR2 YNNKEL (reference sequence).